The clone carrying this T cell receptor (beta chain) has a count of ten or more. Antigen unknown. V was clipped by 6 bases and J by 15 bases, with 12 bases between them. The CDR3 spans 11 residues. The data were obtained in a study of early T cells in non-severe SARS-CoV-2 infection. Study-level information: The study sequenced bulk RNA from unsorted whole blood, with chains unpaired.

Study outcomes and limitations: VDJdb matching skewed toward anti-spike CD8 responses, missing private and CD4 specificities.

Attached unique molecular identifiers marked individual cDNA molecules. In TCRdb, the 5' RACE reads were re-called with MiXCR into one record per CDR3 protein. The data hold around 27,000 distinct CDR3 sequences, with less than 10% observed a single time. The TCR sequence derives from an adult who was a healthcare worker with PCR-confirmed SARS-CoV-2 infection or an uninfected control (not recorded which). Source material: whole blood. The V call is TRBV12-3 or TRBV12-4, the J call TRBJ1-6, with unresolved D. Here the CDR3 reads CASSPGRFLHF. The CDR3 region has the DNA TGTGCCAGCAGCCCAGGACGGTTCCTCCACTTT.